Reported below is one T cell receptor (beta chain). The junction differs from germline at one of its ends, possibly a read error. In the same sample, other DNA sequences code for this CDR3. The CDR3 is 15 amino acids. Germline CDR1 is LNHDA and CDR2 is SQIVND (reference sequence). These data belong to a study of ipilimumab plus nivolumab after autologous stem cell transplantation. Study context: Both relapsed and primary refractory DLBCL were included.

Here immunoSEQ multiplex PCR was the method, and the copy in TCRdb shows in-frame clones only, minus some. The sample shows fewer than 30,000 clones, about 86% of them seen only once. Patients got 3 mg/kg IV nivolumab weeks 1, 4, 7, 10, then biweekly through week 26. The chain joins TRBV19 to TRBJ2-7, with D perhaps TRBD2 (6 bases). The TCR was taken from a male donor with diffuse large B-cell lymphoma. The specimen was PBMCs, collected in a trial of ipilimumab plus nivolumab as post-transplant consolidation. CDR3 nucleotides: TGTGCCAGTAGTATAAGTCTCCGGGGGATCTACGAGCAATACTTC. It specifies CASSISLRGIYEQYF.